The rows below give T cell receptor beta chains drawn from one sample of a study of blood T cell repertoires in COVID-19. Some clones are missing from TCRdb's copy, which holds only in-frame ones; the method was immunoSEQ multiplex PCR. The repertoire includes some 80,000 clones, about three quarters of them detected once, and over 9.5% sits in the top ten. The material sequenced was peripheral blood. The receptors shown here come from a human donor in a cohort sampled during active COVID-19. The CDR3 runs from the conserved cysteine through the conserved F or W. D genes are given only for firm matches. Some rows mark clone size as missing; the rest say once, few, many or name a class of expanded clone.

D,J,size,length,V,CDR3,DNA
NA,TRBJ1-1,NA,11,TRBV19,CASSTRVEAFF,TGTGCCAGTAGTACCAGGGTTGAAGCTTTCTTT
TRBD1,TRBJ1-2,NA,15,TRBV5-6,CASSLNRGLIYGYTF,TGTGCCAGCAGCCTAAACAGGGGGCTAATCTATGGCTACACCTTC
TRBD1,TRBJ1-2,once,12,TRBV6-5,CASSSGTAGYTF,TGTGCCAGCAGTTCCGGGACAGCCGGCTACACCTTC
TRBD2,TRBJ2-5,NA,16,TRBV5-1,CASSLGTSGGQETQYF,TGCGCCAGCAGCTTGGGGACTAGCGGGGGACAAGAGACCCAGTACTTC
TRBD1,TRBJ1-1,NA,15,TRBV4-1,CASSPRGQVGTEAFF,TGCGCCAGCAGCCCCCGGGGACAGGTCGGAACTGAAGCTTTCTTT
TRBD1,TRBJ1-4,NA,16,TRBV3-1/TRBV3-2,CASSPSGQGVYEKLFF,TGTGCCAGCAGCCCCTCGGGACAGGGGGTTTATGAAAAACTGTTTTTT
TRBD1,TRBJ1-1,NA,19,TRBV5-1,CASSAGTGVWAGLNTEAFF,TGCGCCAGCAGCGCCGGGACAGGGGTCTGGGCCGGACTGAACACTGAAGCTTTCTTT
NA,TRBJ2-7,NA,14,TRBV20-1,CSASPGQSSYEQYF,TGCAGTGCTAGTCCAGGACAGAGCTCCTACGAGCAGTACTTC
NA,TRBJ1-4,few,15,TRBV19,CASSIPTAFNEKLFF,TGTGCCAGTAGTATCCCGACAGCTTTTAATGAAAAACTGTTTTTT
TRBD2,TRBJ2-7,NA,16,TRBV7-2,CASSLAASGGAYEQYF,TGTGCCAGCAGCTTAGCGGCTAGCGGGGGGGCGTACGAGCAGTACTTC
TRBD1,TRBJ2-7,NA,13,TRBV6-5,CASRTGGSYEQYF,TGTGCCAGTAGGACAGGGGGCTCCTACGAGCAGTACTTC
NA,TRBJ1-4,NA,16,TRBV2,CASSESTRQGLGKLFF,TGTGCCAGCAGTGAAAGTACCAGGCAGGGGCTGGGAAAACTGTTTTTT
TRBD1,TRBJ1-1,NA,13,TRBV2,CATYRGMNTEAFF,TGTGCCACCTACAGGGGGATGAACACTGAAGCTTTCTTT
TRBD1,TRBJ1-5,NA,15,TRBV24-1,CATSDKGADNQPQHF,TGTGCCACCAGTGATAAGGGGGCGGATAATCAGCCCCAGCATTTT
TRBD1,TRBJ2-6,NA,17,TRBV19,CASSLDRGGSGANVLTF,TGTGCCAGTAGTTTGGACAGGGGGGGTTCTGGGGCCAACGTCCTGACTTTC